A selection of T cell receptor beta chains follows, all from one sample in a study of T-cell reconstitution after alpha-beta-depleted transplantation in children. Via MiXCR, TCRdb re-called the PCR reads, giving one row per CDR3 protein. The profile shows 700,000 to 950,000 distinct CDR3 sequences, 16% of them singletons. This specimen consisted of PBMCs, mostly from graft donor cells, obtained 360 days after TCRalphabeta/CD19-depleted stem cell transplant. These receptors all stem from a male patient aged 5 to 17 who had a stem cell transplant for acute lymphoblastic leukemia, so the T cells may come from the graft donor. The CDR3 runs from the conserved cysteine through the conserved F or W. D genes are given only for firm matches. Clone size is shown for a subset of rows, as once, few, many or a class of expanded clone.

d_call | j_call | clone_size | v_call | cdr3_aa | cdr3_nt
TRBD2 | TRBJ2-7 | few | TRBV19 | CASSIDPAGVEQYF | TGTGCCAGTAGTATAGACCCAGCGGGAGTCGAGCAGTACTTC
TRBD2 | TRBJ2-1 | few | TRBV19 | CASNRLAGAYNEQFF | TGTGCCAGTAACCGTCTAGCGGGCGCTTACAATGAGCAGTTCTTC
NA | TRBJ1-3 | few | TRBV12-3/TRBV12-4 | CASSAHGGISGNTIYF | TGTGCCAGCAGTGCTCACGGGGGGATCTCTGGAAACACCATATATTTT
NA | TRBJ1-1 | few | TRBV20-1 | CSARDGQVRTEAFF | TGCAGTGCTAGAGATGGTCAGGTCCGCACTGAAGCTTTCTTT
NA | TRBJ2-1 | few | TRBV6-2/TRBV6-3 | CASSRHTYNEQFF | TGTGCCAGCAGTCGACATACTTACAATGAGCAGTTCTTC
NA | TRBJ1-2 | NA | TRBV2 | CASTRLFRGGYTF | TGTGCCAGCACTAGGCTGTTCCGCGGAGGCTACACCTTC
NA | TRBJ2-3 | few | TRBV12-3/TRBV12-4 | CASRGFGGPMTDTQYF | TGTGCCAGCAGGGGGTTTGGTGGCCCAATGACAGATACGCAGTATTTT
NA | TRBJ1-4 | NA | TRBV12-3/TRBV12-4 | CASGENWANEKLFF | TGTGCCAGCGGGGAAAATTGGGCTAATGAAAAACTGTTTTTT
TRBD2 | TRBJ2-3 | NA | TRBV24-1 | CATRAGGRGATDTQYF | TGTGCCACCAGAGCGGGCGGGAGGGGGGCCACAGATACGCAGTATTTT
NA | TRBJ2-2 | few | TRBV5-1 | CASSRLDGGELFF | TGCGCCAGCAGCCGCCTAGATGGCGGGGAGCTGTTTTTT
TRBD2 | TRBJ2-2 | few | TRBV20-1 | CSASRSGGVGTGELFF | TGCAGTGCTAGCCGTAGCGGGGGGGTAGGGACCGGGGAGCTGTTTTTT
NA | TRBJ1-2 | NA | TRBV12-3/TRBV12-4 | CASILDGSYGYTF | TGTGCCAGCATCTTAGACGGGAGCTATGGCTACACCTTC
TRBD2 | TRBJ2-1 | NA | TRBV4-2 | CASSPSGTLSYNEQFF | TGTGCCAGCAGCCCGAGCGGGACGCTCTCCTACAATGAGCAGTTCTTC
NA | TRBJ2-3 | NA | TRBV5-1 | CASSLEVLSGTDTQYF | TGCGCCAGCAGCTTGGAGGTATTAAGTGGAACAGATACGCAGTATTTT
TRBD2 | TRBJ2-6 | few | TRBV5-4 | CASSGAPSGNPSWDISGANVLTF | TGTGCCAGCAGCGGGGCCCCCAGCGGGAACCCCTCTTGGGATATAAGTGGGGCCAACGTCCTGACTTTC
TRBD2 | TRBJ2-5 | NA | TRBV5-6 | CASSWGLAGTQETQYF | TGTGCCAGCAGTTGGGGACTAGCGGGTACCCAAGAGACCCAGTACTTC
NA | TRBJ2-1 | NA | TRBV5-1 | CASSLPSKRNEQFF | TGCGCCAGCAGCCTCCCCTCTAAGAGGAATGAGCAGTTCTTC
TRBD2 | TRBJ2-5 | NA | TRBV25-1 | CASSDSGSAALEYF | TGTGCCAGCAGTGATAGCGGGAGCGCCGCTTTAGAGTACTTC
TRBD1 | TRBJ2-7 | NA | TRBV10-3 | CASGDTGGISYEQYF | TGTGCCTCGGGCGACACAGGGGGGATCTCCTACGAGCAGTACTTC
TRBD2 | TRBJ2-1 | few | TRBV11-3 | CASSLTSGGYYEQFF | TGTGCCAGCAGCTTAACTAGCGGGGGGTACTATGAGCAGTTCTTC
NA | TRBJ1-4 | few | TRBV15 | CATSSSFGGLFF | TGTGCCACCAGCAGTTCCTTCGGCGGGCTGTTTTTT
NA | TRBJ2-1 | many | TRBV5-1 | CASSLETYGREQFF | TGCGCCAGCAGCTTGGAAACCTACGGAAGGGAGCAGTTCTTC
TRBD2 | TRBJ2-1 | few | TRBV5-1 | CASSSSGRAEYNEQFF | TGCGCCAGCAGCTCGAGCGGGAGGGCCGAGTACAATGAGCAGTTCTTC
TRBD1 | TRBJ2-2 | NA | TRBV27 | CATGQGQGARGGRPNTGELFF | TGTGCCACAGGTCAGGGACAGGGGGCGAGGGGCGGGAGGCCGAACACCGGGGAGCTGTTTTTT
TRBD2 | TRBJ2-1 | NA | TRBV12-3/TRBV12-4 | CASSLLAERRQFF | TGTGCCAGCAGTTTACTAGCGGAGAGGCGGCAGTTCTTC
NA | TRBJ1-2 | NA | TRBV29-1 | CSVPPHLGNYGYTF | TGCAGCGTTCCCCCCCATTTAGGGAACTATGGCTACACCTTC
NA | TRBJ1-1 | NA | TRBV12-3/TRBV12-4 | CASSPRGRSGTEAFF | TGTGCCAGCAGTCCCCGTGGTCGCTCGGGCACTGAAGCTTTCTTT
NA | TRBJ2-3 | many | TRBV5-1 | CASSTRTDTQYF | TGCGCCAGCAGCACCCGCACAGATACGCAGTATTTT
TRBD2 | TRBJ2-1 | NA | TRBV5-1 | CASSLALAGGNNEQFF | TGCGCCAGCAGCTTGGCCCTAGCGGGAGGTAACAATGAGCAGTTCTTC
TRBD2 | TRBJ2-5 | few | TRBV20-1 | CSAKRPSGGETQYF | TGCAGTGCTAAGCGGCCTAGCGGAGGAGAGACCCAGTACTTC
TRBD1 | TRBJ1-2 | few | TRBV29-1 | CSVEAFPQGAYGYTF | TGCAGCGTTGAGGCGTTTCCCCAGGGGGCCTATGGCTACACCTTC
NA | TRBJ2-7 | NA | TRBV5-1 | CASSVTGPYEQYF | TGCGCCAGCTCCGTAACGGGACCCTACGAGCAGTACTTC
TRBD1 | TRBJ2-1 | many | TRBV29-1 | CSVDAGGNVQFF | TGCAGCGTTGACGCAGGGGGTAATGTGCAGTTCTTC
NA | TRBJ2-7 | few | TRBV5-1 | CASSLSGTHYEQYF | TGCGCCAGCAGCTTGTCAGGGACTCACTACGAGCAGTACTTC
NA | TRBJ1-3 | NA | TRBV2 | CASSETRLSGNTIYF | TGTGCCAGCAGTGAAACGAGACTCTCTGGAAACACCATATATTTT
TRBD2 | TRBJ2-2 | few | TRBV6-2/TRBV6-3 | CASSRSSLAVPGELFF | TGTGCCAGCAGCCGTTCCTCACTAGCGGTCCCCGGGGAGCTGTTTTTT
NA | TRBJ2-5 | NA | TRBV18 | CASSPLGTETQYF | TGTGCCAGCTCACCACTAGGGACAGAGACCCAGTACTTC
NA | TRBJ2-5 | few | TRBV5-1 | CASSLARGSQETQYF | TGCGCCAGCAGCTTGGCGCGGGGCTCCCAAGAGACCCAGTACTTC
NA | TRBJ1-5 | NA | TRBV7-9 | CASSFWGNSNQPQHF | TGTGCCAGCAGCTTTTGGGGGAATAGCAATCAGCCCCAGCATTTT
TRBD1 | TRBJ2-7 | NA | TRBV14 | CASSRQGLVYEQYF | TGTGCCAGCAGCCGACAGGGGCTGGTATACGAGCAGTACTTC
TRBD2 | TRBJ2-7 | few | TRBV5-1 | CASSLWTSGLNSYEQYF | TGCGCCAGCAGCTTGTGGACTAGCGGGCTGAATTCCTACGAGCAGTACTTC
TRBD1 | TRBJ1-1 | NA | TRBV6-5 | CASSYSGTGVTEAFF | TGTGCCAGCAGTTATTCCGGGACAGGGGTCACTGAAGCTTTCTTT
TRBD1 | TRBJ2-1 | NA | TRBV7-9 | CASSLGQGAVDEQFF | TGTGCCAGCAGCTTAGGACAGGGCGCGGTCGATGAGCAGTTCTTC
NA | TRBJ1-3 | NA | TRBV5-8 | CASSYTDNSGNTIYF | TGTGCCAGCAGCTACACGGACAACTCTGGAAACACCATATATTTT
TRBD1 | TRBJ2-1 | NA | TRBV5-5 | CASSPYPQGAKGEQFF | TGTGCCAGCAGCCCCTACCCTCAGGGGGCTAAGGGTGAGCAGTTCTTC
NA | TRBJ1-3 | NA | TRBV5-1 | CASSQRGGLSSGNTIYF | TGCGCCAGCAGCCAGAGAGGGGGGCTTTCCTCTGGAAACACCATATATTTT
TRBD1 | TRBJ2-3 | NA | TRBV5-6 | CASSDDRGTDTQYF | TGTGCCAGCAGCGATGACAGGGGCACAGATACGCAGTATTTT
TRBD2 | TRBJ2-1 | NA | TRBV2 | CASRQTSGSKNEQFF | TGTGCCAGCAGACAGACTAGCGGGAGTAAAAATGAGCAGTTCTTC
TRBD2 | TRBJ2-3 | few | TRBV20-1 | CSAQLRLAVKDTQYF | TGCAGTGCCCAATTACGACTAGCGGTAAAAGATACGCAGTATTTT
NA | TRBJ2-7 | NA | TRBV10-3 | CAISEPGGPYEQYF | TGTGCCATCAGTGAGCCCGGGGGACCCTACGAGCAGTACTTC
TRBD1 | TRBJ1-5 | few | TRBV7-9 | CASSFSRGDRLNQPQHF | TGTGCCAGCAGCTTCTCCCGTGGGGACAGGCTAAATCAGCCCCAGCATTTT
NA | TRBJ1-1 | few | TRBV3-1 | CASTQTDGEAFF | TGTGCCAGCACCCAGACAGACGGTGAAGCTTTCTTT
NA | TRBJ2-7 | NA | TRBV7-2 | CASSFTRTISYEQYF | TGTGCCAGCAGCTTTACCCGGACTATTTCCTACGAGCAGTACTTC
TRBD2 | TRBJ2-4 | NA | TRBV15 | CATSALLANIQYF | TGTGCCACCAGCGCTCTACTAGCGAACATTCAGTACTTC
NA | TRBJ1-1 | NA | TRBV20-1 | CSAAPGAANTEAFF | TGCAGTGCCGCCCCGGGGGCAGCGAACACTGAAGCTTTCTTT